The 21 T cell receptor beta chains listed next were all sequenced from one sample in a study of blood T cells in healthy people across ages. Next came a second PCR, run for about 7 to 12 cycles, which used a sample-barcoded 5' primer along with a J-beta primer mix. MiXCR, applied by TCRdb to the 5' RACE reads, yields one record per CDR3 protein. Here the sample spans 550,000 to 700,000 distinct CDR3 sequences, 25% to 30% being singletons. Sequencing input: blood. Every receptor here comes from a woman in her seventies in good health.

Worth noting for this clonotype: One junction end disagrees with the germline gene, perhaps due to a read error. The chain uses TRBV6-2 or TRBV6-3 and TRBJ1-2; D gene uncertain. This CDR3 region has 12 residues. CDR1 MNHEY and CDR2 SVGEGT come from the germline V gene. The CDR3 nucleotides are TGTGCCAGCTCCAGGATATACTACGGCTACACCTTC. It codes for CASSRIYYGYTF.

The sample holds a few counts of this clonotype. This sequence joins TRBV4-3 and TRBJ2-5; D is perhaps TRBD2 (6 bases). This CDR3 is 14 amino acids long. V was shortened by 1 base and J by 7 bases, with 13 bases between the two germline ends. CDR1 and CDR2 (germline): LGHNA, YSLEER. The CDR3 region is CASSQGGVGGTQYF. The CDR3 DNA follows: TGCGCCAGCAGCCAAGGCGGGGTAGGAGGGACCCAGTACTTC.

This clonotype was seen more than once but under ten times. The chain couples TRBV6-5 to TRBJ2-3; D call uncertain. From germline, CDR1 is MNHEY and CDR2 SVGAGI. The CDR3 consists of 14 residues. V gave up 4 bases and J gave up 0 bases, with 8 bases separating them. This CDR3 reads CASSSNPSTDTQYF. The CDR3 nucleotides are TGTGCCAGCAGTTCCAATCCAAGCACAGATACGCAGTATTTT.

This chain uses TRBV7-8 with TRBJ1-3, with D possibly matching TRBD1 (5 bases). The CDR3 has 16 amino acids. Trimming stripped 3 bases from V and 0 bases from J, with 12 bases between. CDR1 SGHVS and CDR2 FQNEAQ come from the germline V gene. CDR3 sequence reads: CASSLGGRGSGNTIYF. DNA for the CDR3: TGTGCCAGCAGCTTGGGGGGTCGCGGCTCTGGAAACACCATATATTTT.

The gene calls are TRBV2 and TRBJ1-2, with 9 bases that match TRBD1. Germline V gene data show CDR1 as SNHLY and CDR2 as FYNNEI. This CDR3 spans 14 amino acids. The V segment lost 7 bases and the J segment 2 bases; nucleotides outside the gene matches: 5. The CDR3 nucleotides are TGTGCCAGCAAATTACAGGGGGCGAACTATGGCTACACCTTC. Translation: CASKLQGANYGYTF. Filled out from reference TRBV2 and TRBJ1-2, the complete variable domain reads EPEVTQTPSHQVTQMGQEVILRCVPISNHLYFYWYRQILGQKVEFLVSFYNNEISEKSEIFDDQFSVERPDGSNFTLKIRSTKLEDSAMYFCASKLQGANYGYTFGSGTRLTVV.

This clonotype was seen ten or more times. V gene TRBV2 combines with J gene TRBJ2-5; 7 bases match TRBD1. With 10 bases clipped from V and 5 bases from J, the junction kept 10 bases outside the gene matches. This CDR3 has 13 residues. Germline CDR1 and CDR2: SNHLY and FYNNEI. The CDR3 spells CATSGQDGETQYF. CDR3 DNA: TGTGCCACCTCTGGACAGGACGGTGAGACCCAGTACTTC.

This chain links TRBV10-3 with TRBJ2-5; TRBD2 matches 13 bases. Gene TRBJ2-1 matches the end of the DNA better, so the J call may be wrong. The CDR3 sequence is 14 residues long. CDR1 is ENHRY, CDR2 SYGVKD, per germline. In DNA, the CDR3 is TGTGCCACCACTGGACTAGCGGGGGAGGGCGAGCAGTTCTTC. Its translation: CATTGLAGEGEQFF.

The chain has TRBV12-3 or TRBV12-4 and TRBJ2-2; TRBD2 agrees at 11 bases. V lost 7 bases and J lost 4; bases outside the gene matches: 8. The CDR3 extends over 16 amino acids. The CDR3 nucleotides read TGTGCCAGCATCCATCTTCTAGCGGGGGGCACCGGGGAGCTGTTTTTT. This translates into CASIHLLAGGTGELFF.

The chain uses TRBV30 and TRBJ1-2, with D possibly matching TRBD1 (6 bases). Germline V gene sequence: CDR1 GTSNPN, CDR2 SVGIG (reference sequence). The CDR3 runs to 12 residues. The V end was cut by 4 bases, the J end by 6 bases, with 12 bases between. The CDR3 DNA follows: TGTGCCTGGATAGGGGGAGGGGATGGCTACACCTTC. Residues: CAWIGGGDGYTF.

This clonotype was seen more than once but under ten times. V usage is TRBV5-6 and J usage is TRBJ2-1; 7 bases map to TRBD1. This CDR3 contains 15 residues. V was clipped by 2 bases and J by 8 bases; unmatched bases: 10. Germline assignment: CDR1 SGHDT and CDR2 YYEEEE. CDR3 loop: CASSFSPGGGDEQFF. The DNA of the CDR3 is TGTGCCAGCAGCTTCTCCCCAGGGGGTGGCGATGAGCAGTTCTTC.

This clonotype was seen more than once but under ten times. CDR3: CSVGTGQGAGPLHF. CDR3 sequence (DNA): TGCAGCGTTGGAACGGGACAGGGGGCCGGGCCCCTCCACTTT. The V call is TRBV20-1, the J call TRBJ1-6, with 12 positions matching TRBD1. Germline CDR1 reads DFQATT; CDR2 reads SNEGSKA (reference sequence). The CDR3 length is 14 residues.

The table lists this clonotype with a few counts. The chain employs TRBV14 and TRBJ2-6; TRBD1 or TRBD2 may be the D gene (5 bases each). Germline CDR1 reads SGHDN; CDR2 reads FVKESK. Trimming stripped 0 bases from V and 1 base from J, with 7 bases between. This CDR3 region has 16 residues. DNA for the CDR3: TGTGCCAGCAGCCAAGAGGGGGTGTCTGGGGCCAACGTCCTGACTTTC. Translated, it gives CASSQEGVSGANVLTF.

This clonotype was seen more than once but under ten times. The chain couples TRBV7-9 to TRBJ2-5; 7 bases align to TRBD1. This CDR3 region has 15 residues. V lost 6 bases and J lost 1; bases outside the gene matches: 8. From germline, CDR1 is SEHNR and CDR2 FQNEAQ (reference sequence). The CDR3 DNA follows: TGTGCCAGCAGACCCCCCGGGACAGCCCAAGAGACCCAGTACTTC. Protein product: CASRPPGTAQETQYF.

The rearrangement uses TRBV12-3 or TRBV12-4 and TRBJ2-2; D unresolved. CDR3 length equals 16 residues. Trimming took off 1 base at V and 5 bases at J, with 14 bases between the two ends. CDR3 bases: TGTGCCAGCAGTTTAGGGGTGGCCCTCAATACCGGGGAGCTGTTTTTT. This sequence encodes CASSLGVALNTGELFF.

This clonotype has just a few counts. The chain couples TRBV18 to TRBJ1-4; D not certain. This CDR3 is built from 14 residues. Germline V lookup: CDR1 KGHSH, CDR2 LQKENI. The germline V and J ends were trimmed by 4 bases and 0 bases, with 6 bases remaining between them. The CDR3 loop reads CASSRAATNEKLFF. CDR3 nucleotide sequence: TGTGCCAGCTCACGGGCCGCAACTAATGAAAAACTGTTTTTT.

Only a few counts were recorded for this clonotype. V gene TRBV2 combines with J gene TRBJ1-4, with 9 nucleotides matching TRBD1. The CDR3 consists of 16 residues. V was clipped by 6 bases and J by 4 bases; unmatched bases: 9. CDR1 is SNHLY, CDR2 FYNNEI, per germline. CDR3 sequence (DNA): TGTGCCAGCAGCATCCCGGGACAGGGATATAATGAAAAACTGTTTTTT. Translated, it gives CASSIPGQGYNEKLFF.

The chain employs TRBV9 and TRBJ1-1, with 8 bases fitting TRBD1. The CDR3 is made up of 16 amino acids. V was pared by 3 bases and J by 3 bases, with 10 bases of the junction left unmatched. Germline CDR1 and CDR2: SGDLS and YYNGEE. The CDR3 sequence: CASSAGQGASYTEAFF. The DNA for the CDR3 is TGTGCCAGCAGCGCCGGGCAGGGGGCGTCCTACACTGAAGCTTTCTTT.

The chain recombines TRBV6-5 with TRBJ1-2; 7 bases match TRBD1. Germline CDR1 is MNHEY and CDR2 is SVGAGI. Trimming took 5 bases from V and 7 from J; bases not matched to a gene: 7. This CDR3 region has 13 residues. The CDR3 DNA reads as TGTGCCAGCAGTCAGCCGACAGGGATTGGCTACACCTTC. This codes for CASSQPTGIGYTF.

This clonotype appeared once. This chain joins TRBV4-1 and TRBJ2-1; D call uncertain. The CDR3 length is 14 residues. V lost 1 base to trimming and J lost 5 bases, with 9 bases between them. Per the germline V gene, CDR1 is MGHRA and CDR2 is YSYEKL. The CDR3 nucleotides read TGCGCCAGCAGCCAAGTCGTCTTCAACAATGAGCAGTTCTTC. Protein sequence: CASSQVVFNNEQFF.

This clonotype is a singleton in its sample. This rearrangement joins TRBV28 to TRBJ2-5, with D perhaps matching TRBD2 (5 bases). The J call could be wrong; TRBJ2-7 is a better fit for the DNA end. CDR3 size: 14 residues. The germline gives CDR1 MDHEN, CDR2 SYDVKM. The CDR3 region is CASSTQEGRYEQYF. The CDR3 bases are TGTGCCAGCAGTACCCAAGAGGGCAGGTACGAGCAGTACTTC.

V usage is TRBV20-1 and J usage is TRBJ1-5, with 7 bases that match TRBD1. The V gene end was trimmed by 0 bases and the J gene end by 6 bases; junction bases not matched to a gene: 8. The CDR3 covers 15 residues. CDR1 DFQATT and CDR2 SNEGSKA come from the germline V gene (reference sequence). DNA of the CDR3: TGCAGTGCTAGAGATCGGAGACAGGGAAGTCAGCCCCAGCATTTT. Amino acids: CSARDRRQGSQPQHF.